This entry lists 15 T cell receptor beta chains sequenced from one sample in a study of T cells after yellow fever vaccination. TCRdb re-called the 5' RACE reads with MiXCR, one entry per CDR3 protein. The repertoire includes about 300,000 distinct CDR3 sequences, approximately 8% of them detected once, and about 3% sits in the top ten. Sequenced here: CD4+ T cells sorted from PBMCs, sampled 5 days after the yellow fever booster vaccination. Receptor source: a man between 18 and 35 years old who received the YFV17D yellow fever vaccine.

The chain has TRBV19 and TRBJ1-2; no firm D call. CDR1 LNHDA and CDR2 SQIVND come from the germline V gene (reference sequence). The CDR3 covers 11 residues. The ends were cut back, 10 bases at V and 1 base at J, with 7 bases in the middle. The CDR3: CAKRSNYGYTF. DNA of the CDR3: TGTGCCAAAAGGAGTAACTATGGCTACACCTTC.

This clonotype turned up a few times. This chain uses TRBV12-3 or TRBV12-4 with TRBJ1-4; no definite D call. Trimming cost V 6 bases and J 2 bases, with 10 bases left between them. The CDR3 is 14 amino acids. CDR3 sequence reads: CASRSQATNEKLFF. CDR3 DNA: TGTGCCAGCAGGTCACAAGCGACTAATGAAAAACTGTTTTTT.

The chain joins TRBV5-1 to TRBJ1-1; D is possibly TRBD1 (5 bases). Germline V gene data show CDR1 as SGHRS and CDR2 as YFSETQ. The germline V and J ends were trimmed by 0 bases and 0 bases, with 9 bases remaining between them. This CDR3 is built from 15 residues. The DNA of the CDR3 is TGCGCCAGCAGCTTGGGGGGGGGATTGAACACTGAAGCTTTCTTT. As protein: CASSLGGGLNTEAFF. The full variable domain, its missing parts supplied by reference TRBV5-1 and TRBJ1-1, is KAGVTQTPRYLIKTRGQQVTLSCSPISGHRSVSWYQQTPGQGLQFLFEYFSETQRNKGNFPGRFSGRQFSNSRSEMNVSTLELGDSALYLCASSLGGGLNTEAFFGQGTRLTVV.

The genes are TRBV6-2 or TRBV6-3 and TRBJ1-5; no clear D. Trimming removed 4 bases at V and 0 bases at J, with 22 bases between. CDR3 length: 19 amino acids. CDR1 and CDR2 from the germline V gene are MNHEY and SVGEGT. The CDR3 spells CASSSTGSSAFNSNQPQHF. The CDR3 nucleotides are TGTGCCAGCAGTTCTACCGGGTCGTCCGCGTTTAATAGCAATCAGCCCCAGCATTTT.

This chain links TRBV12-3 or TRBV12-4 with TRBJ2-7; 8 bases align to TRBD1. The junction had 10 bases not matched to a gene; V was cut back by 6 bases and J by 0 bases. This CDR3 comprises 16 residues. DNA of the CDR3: TGTGCCAGCAGCCCGTGGGGGACAGGTCTCTCCTACGAGCAGTACTTC. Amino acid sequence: CASSPWGTGLSYEQYF.

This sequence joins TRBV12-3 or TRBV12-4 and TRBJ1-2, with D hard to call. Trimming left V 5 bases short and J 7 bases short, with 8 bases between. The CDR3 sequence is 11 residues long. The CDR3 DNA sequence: TGTGCCAGCAGTCGGACGGTTGGCTACACCTTC. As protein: CASSRTVGYTF.

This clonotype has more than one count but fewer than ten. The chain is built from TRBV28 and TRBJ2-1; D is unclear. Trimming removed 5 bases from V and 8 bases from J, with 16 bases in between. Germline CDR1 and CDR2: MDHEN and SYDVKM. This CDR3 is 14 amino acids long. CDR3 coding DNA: TGTGCCAGCAGTCTAATCCCGGTGGGTGATGAGCAGTTCTTC. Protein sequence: CASSLIPVGDEQFF.

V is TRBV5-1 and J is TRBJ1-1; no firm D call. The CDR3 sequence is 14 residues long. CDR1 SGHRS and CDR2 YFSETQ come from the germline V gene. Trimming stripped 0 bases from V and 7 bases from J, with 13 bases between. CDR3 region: CASSLDAGSGEAFF. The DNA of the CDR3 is TGCGCCAGCAGCTTGGACGCGGGGTCGGGTGAAGCTTTCTTT.

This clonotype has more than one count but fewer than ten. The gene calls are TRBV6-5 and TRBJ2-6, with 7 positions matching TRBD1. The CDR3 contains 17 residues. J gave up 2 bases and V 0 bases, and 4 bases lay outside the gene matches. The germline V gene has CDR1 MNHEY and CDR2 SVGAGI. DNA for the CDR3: TGTGCCAGCAGTTACTCGACAGGGATCCCTGGGGCCAACGTCCTGACTTTC. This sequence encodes CASSYSTGIPGANVLTF.

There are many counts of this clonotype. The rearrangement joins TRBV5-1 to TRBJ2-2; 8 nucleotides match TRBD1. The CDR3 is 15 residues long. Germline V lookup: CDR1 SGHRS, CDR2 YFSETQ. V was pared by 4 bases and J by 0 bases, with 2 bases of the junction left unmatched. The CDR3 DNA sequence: TGCGCCAGCAGCCCGGACAGGGCGAACACCGGGGAGCTGTTTTTT. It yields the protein CASSPDRANTGELFF.

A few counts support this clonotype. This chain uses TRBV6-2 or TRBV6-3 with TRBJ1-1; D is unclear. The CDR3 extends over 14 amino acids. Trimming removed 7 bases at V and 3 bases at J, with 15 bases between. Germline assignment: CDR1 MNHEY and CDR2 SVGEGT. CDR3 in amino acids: CASIPNLRDTEAFF. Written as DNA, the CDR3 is TGTGCCAGCATCCCCAACCTGAGGGACACTGAAGCTTTCTTT.

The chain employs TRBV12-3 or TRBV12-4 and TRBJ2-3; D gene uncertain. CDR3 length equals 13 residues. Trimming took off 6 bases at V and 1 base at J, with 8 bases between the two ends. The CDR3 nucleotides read TGTGCCAGCAGACCCGCGGGCACAGATACGCAGTATTTT. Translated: CASRPAGTDTQYF.

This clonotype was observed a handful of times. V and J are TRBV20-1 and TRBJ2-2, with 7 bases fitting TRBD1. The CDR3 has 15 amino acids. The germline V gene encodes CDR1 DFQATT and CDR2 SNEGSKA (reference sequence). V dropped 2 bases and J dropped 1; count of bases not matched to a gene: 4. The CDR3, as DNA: TGCAGTGCTAGAACAGGGGTCATGAACACCGGGGAGCTGTTTTTT. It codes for CSARTGVMNTGELFF.

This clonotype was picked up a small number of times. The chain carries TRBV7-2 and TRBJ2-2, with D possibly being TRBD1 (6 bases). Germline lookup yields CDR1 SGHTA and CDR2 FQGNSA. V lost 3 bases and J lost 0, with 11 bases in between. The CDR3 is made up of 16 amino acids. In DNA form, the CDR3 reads TGTGCCAGCAGCTTCCAGGGGACCCCGAACACCGGGGAGCTGTTTTTT. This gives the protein CASSFQGTPNTGELFF.

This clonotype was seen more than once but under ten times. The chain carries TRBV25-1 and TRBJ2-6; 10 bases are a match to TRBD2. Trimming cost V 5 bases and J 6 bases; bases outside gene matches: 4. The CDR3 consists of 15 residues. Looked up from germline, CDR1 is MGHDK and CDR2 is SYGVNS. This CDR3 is CASSLSGGAANVLTF. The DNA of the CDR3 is TGTGCCAGCAGTTTGAGCGGGGGGGCGGCCAACGTCCTGACTTTC.